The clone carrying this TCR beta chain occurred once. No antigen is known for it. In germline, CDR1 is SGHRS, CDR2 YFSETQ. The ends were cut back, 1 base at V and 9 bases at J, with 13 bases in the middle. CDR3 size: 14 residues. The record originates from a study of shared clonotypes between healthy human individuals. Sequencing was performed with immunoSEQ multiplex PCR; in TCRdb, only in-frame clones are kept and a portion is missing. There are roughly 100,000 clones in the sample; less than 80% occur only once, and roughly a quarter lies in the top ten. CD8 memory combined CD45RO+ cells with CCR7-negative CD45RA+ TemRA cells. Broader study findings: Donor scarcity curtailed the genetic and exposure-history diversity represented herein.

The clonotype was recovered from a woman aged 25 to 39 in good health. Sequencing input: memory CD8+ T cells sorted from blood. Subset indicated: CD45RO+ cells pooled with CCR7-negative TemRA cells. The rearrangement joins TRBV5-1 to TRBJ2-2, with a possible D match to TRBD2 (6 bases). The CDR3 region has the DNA TGCGCCAGCAGCTTGCGGGACTTCGCCAGGGAGCTGTTTTTT. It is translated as CASSLRDFARELFF.